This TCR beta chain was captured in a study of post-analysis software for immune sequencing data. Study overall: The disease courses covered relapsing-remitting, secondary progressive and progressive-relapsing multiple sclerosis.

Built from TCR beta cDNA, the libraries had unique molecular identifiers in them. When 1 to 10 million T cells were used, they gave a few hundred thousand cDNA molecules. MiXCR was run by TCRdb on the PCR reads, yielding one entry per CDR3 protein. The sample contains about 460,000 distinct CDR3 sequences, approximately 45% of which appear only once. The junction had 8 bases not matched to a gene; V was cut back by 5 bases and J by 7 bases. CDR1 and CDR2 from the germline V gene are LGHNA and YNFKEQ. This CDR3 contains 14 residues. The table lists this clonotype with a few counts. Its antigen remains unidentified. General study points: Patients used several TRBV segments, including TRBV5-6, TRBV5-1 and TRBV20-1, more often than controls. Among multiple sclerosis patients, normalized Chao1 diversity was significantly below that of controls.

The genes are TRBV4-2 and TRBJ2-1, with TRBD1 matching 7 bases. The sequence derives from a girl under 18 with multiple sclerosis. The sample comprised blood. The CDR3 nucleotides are TGTGCCAGCAGCGGTGAGACAGGGATGAATGAGCAGTTCTTC. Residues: CASSGETGMNEQFF.